This TCR beta chain was profiled in a study of OX40 agonist ivuxolimab in advanced cancers. Broader study findings: CD4+ and CD8+ blood T cells expanded clonally by week 6 at 0.1 to 3.0 mg/kg.

About this clone itself: No antigen is known for it.

TCRdb's copy holds only in-frame clones and misses some; the assay was immunoSEQ multiplex PCR. The sample includes 72,000 or so clones, around nine tenths of them seen just once. The TCR was taken from an adult with an advanced solid tumor such as melanoma, head and neck, liver or kidney cancer. Sequences were derived from CD4+ or CD8+ T cells sorted from blood, sampled in a trial of the OX40 agonist ivuxolimab.

For the CDR3, the DNA is TGCGCCAGCAGCCTCCATGGGCAGGGGAGGACAGATACGCAGTATTTT. Its translation: CASSLHGQGRTDTQYF. This chain joins TRBV4-3 and TRBJ2-3, with D perhaps given as TRBD1 or TRBD2 (6 bases each). V was cut by 4 bases and J by 3 bases, with 17 bases left in between. Germline-derived CDR1 and CDR2 are LGHNA and YSLEER. The CDR3 extends over 16 amino acids.